The entry below describes one T cell receptor (beta chain). Its target is unknown. TCRdb recomputed clones from the PCR reads via MiXCR. This table holds about 33,000 clones, roughly 19% found once. V lost 0 bases and J lost 5, with 8 bases in between. The CDR3 runs 13 residues. The germline gives CDR1 SGHVS, CDR2 FQNEAQ. This sample was taken from a study of metastatic and nonmetastatic thyroid tumors. The wider study: Repertoires were compared across blood and tumor or nodule tissue from malignant and benign thyroid patients.

Study outcomes and limitations: When malignant thyroid tumors were compared with benign nodules, TCR beta diversity was reportedly significantly higher in the malignant tumors. This held in both blood and tumor samples.

No patient had received any treatment before thyroid surgery. This clonotype was obtained from a male donor with papillary thyroid cancer or a benign thyroid nodule (not recorded which). Some clones in this sample may be carry-over from other donors' samples. The chain uses TRBV7-8 and TRBJ2-7; weak D call: TRBD1 (5 bases). The specimen was blood. The CDR3 DNA sequence: TGTGCCAGCAGCTTAGCGGCCAGGGACGAGCAGTACTTC. It encodes CASSLAARDEQYF. The variable domain in full, with the rest retrieved from reference TRBV7-8 and TRBJ2-7, is GAGVSQSPRYKVAKRGQDVALRCDPISGHVSLFWYQQALGQGPEFLTYFQNEAQLDKSGLPSDRFFAERPEGSVSTLKIQRTQQEDSAVYLCASSLAARDEQYFGPGTRLTVT.